Listed below are T cell receptor beta chains from one sample, sequenced in a study of T cell changes during pregnancy in multiple sclerosis. Profiled with immunoSEQ multiplex PCR; TCRdb holds only in-frame clones, not every one. The table shows about 15,000 clones, with approximately 84% occurring only once. The source was CD8+ T cells from peripheral blood mononuclear cells, collected in the third trimester of pregnancy. These receptors were taken from a female donor in good health, enrolled as a control in a pregnancy study. Both conserved end residues are part of each CDR3. A D gene is named only where the DNA matches it firmly. Only some rows state a clone size, as once, few, many or a class for expanded clones.

V gene: TRBV5-1; J gene: TRBJ2-7; clone size: NA; D gene: NA; CDR3 DNA: TGCGCCAGCAGCTTCCTCCTTTTCTACGAGCAGTACTTC; CDR3 protein: CASSFLLFYEQYF
V gene: TRBV10-2; J gene: TRBJ2-3; clone size: NA; D gene: NA; CDR3 DNA: TGCGCCAGCAGCCGGACAGAGACAGATACGCAGTATTTT; CDR3 protein: CASSRTETDTQYF
V gene: TRBV10-3; J gene: TRBJ1-1; clone size: NA; D gene: NA; CDR3 DNA: TGTGCCATCAGGAGGGGACACCCACTAACCATGAACACTGAAGCTTTCTTT; CDR3 protein: CAIRRGHPLTMNTEAFF
V gene: TRBV19; J gene: TRBJ1-1; clone size: NA; D gene: NA; CDR3 DNA: TGTGCCAGTAGTATGAGGGGGAGAACTGAAGCTTTCTTT; CDR3 protein: CASSMRGRTEAFF
V gene: TRBV5-6; J gene: TRBJ2-7; clone size: few; D gene: TRBD2; CDR3 DNA: TGTGCCAGCAGCTTGGGAGCGGGGTTCTACGAGCAGTACTTC; CDR3 protein: CASSLGAGFYEQYF
V gene: TRBV27; J gene: TRBJ2-7; clone size: NA; D gene: TRBD2; CDR3 DNA: TGTGCCAGCAGTAGCGGGCGGGAGTCCTACGAGCAGTACTTC; CDR3 protein: CASSSGRESYEQYF
V gene: TRBV7-9; J gene: TRBJ1-1; clone size: NA; D gene: TRBD1; CDR3 DNA: TGTGCCAGCAGCGAGGGACAGGGGGCGTTTATGAACACTGAAGCTTTCTTT; CDR3 protein: CASSEGQGAFMNTEAFF
V gene: TRBV27; J gene: TRBJ2-7; clone size: NA; D gene: NA; CDR3 DNA: TGTGCCAGCAGTTTATCGAGCGGCAACCACGAGCAGTACTTC; CDR3 protein: CASSLSSGNHEQYF
V gene: TRBV9; J gene: TRBJ2-2; clone size: NA; D gene: TRBD2; CDR3 DNA: TGTGCCAGCAGCGACGCTCTAGCGGGAGGAAACACCGGGGAGCTGTTTTTT; CDR3 protein: CASSDALAGGNTGELFF
V gene: TRBV14; J gene: TRBJ2-2; clone size: NA; D gene: NA; CDR3 DNA: TGTGCCAGCAGCCCAACAGGGAATTCGAACACCGGGGAGCTGTTTTTT; CDR3 protein: CASSPTGNSNTGELFF
V gene: TRBV6-6; J gene: TRBJ2-5; clone size: NA; D gene: NA; CDR3 DNA: TGTGCCAGCAGTTACTCTTCCGGGATAGAGACCCAGTACTTC; CDR3 protein: CASSYSSGIETQYF
V gene: TRBV5-1; J gene: TRBJ2-7; clone size: NA; D gene: TRBD2; CDR3 DNA: TGCGCCAGCAGCTTGGTCCTGGCGGGAGGCGCCTACGAGCAGTACTTC; CDR3 protein: CASSLVLAGGAYEQYF
V gene: TRBV27; J gene: TRBJ2-2; clone size: NA; D gene: TRBD1; CDR3 DNA: TGTGCCAGCCTGGGACAGGGGGCGGACGGGGAGCTGTTTTTT; CDR3 protein: CASLGQGADGELFF
V gene: TRBV5-8; J gene: TRBJ1-1; clone size: NA; D gene: TRBD1; CDR3 DNA: TGTGCCAGCAGCGAACAGGGGGCCCGGGACACTGAAGCTTTCTTT; CDR3 protein: CASSEQGARDTEAFF
V gene: TRBV6-5; J gene: TRBJ1-2; clone size: NA; D gene: TRBD1; CDR3 DNA: TGTGCCAGCAGTTACTCTGGACAGGGGGCAGGTGGCTACACCTTC; CDR3 protein: CASSYSGQGAGGYTF
V gene: TRBV4-1; J gene: TRBJ1-2; clone size: NA; D gene: NA; CDR3 DNA: TGCGCCAGCAGCCAACCCGGGGGTCGGTTCGGCTACACCTTC; CDR3 protein: CASSQPGGRFGYTF
V gene: TRBV27; J gene: TRBJ2-1; clone size: NA; D gene: TRBD2; CDR3 DNA: TGTGCCAGCAGTCTCCTAAGCGGGAGCTTCTACAATGAGCAGTTCTTC; CDR3 protein: CASSLLSGSFYNEQFF
V gene: TRBV5-5; J gene: TRBJ1-3; clone size: NA; D gene: TRBD1; CDR3 DNA: TGTGCCAGCAGCGAGGGACAGGGGTTAGACCTCCTTGGAAACACCATATATTTT; CDR3 protein: CASSEGQGLDLLGNTIYF
V gene: TRBV20-1; J gene: TRBJ2-7; clone size: NA; D gene: NA; CDR3 DNA: TGCAGTGCTACCGGGGACGAGCAGTACTTC; CDR3 protein: CSATGDEQYF
V gene: TRBV7-9; J gene: TRBJ2-7; clone size: NA; D gene: TRBD1; CDR3 DNA: TGTGCCAGCAGCCCTCGACAGGGGTTACTCTACGAGCAGTACTTC; CDR3 protein: CASSPRQGLLYEQYF
V gene: TRBV27; J gene: TRBJ1-4; clone size: NA; D gene: NA; CDR3 DNA: TGTGCCAGCAGTTCGGGGTCGGAAAAACTGTTTTTT; CDR3 protein: CASSSGSEKLFF
V gene: TRBV29-1; J gene: TRBJ2-7; clone size: NA; D gene: NA; CDR3 DNA: TGCAGCGTTGAGGCGGGGCGGTACGAGCAGTACTTC; CDR3 protein: CSVEAGRYEQYF
V gene: TRBV7-8; J gene: TRBJ2-7; clone size: NA; D gene: NA; CDR3 DNA: TGTGCCAGCAGCTTAGCCCAGGGTCGCGAGCAGTACTTC; CDR3 protein: CASSLAQGREQYF
V gene: TRBV6-4; J gene: TRBJ2-7; clone size: NA; D gene: TRBD2; CDR3 DNA: TGTGCCAGCAGTGAAGCAGCGGGAGTGCCCTACGAGCAGTACTTC; CDR3 protein: CASSEAAGVPYEQYF
V gene: TRBV7-8; J gene: TRBJ2-2; clone size: NA; D gene: NA; CDR3 DNA: TGTGCCAGCAGCTTAGAGGAAAGGACCGCACAGGCCCGCACCGGGGAGCTGTTTTTT; CDR3 protein: CASSLEERTAQARTGELFF
V gene: TRBV4-1; J gene: TRBJ1-2; clone size: NA; D gene: TRBD1; CDR3 DNA: TGCGCCAGCAGCCAAGACCGGGACAGGGGCCAGTTTAACTATGGCTACACCTTC; CDR3 protein: CASSQDRDRGQFNYGYTF
V gene: TRBV6-1; J gene: TRBJ1-3; clone size: NA; D gene: NA; CDR3 DNA: TGTGCCAGCAGTGAATTGCAGTTCTCTGGAAACACCATATATTTT; CDR3 protein: CASSELQFSGNTIYF
V gene: TRBV7-8; J gene: TRBJ1-1; clone size: NA; D gene: NA; CDR3 DNA: TGTGCCAGCAGCTTAGAGGGGACAATGAACACTGAAGCTTTCTTT; CDR3 protein: CASSLEGTMNTEAFF
V gene: TRBV7-9; J gene: TRBJ2-1; clone size: NA; D gene: TRBD1; CDR3 DNA: TGTGCCAGCACCACGGGACAGGGGCTCTACAATGAGCAGTTCTTC; CDR3 protein: CASTTGQGLYNEQFF
V gene: TRBV27; J gene: TRBJ1-2; clone size: NA; D gene: TRBD1; CDR3 DNA: TGTGCCAGCAGACTCATGACGGGGGACAGGGAGGGCTACACCTTC; CDR3 protein: CASRLMTGDREGYTF
V gene: TRBV12-5; J gene: TRBJ2-1; clone size: once; D gene: NA; CDR3 DNA: TGTGCTAGTGGTTTGGACCAGGGGACCGAGCAGTTCTTC; CDR3 protein: CASGLDQGTEQFF
V gene: TRBV12-1; J gene: TRBJ1-5; clone size: NA; D gene: NA; CDR3 DNA: TGTGCCAGCAGCTTTGTTGCGGGATTCAGCAATCAGCCCCAGCATTTT; CDR3 protein: CASSFVAGFSNQPQHF
V gene: TRBV4-2; J gene: TRBJ2-7; clone size: many; D gene: NA; CDR3 DNA: TGTGCCAGCAGCCAAGACCCCGGGAGTCCCTCACACGAGCAGTACTTC; CDR3 protein: CASSQDPGSPSHEQYF
V gene: TRBV2; J gene: TRBJ1-6; clone size: NA; D gene: TRBD1; CDR3 DNA: TGTGCCAGCAGTGAACCCTCGGGACAGGCGAGCTCCTATAATTCACCCCTCCACTTT; CDR3 protein: CASSEPSGQASSYNSPLHF
V gene: TRBV5-6; J gene: TRBJ2-5; clone size: NA; D gene: TRBD2; CDR3 DNA: TGTGCCAGCAGCTGGATAGCGGGGGCCCAAGAGACCCAGTACTTC; CDR3 protein: CASSWIAGAQETQYF
V gene: TRBV10-1; J gene: TRBJ2-7; clone size: NA; D gene: NA; CDR3 DNA: TGCGCCTCCCAAGGCCGGGACATCTCCTACGAGCAGTACTTC; CDR3 protein: CASQGRDISYEQYF
V gene: TRBV6-6; J gene: TRBJ2-5; clone size: NA; D gene: NA; CDR3 DNA: TGTGCCAGCAGTTACGGGAGGGAGACCCAGTACTTC; CDR3 protein: CASSYGRETQYF
V gene: TRBV7-9; J gene: TRBJ2-1; clone size: NA; D gene: TRBD2; CDR3 DNA: TGTGCCAGCAGAACGGCGGGGGGGTATTTTGAGCAGTTCTTC; CDR3 protein: CASRTAGGYFEQFF
V gene: TRBV4-3; J gene: TRBJ2-7; clone size: medium-sized; D gene: TRBD1; CDR3 DNA: TGCGCCAGCAGCCTCGGGCAGGGGGATTCCTACGAGCAGTACTTC; CDR3 protein: CASSLGQGDSYEQYF
V gene: TRBV27; J gene: TRBJ1-1; clone size: NA; D gene: NA; CDR3 DNA: TGTGCCAGCAGTCCCCGGGACATGATGGGTACTGAAGCTTTCTTT; CDR3 protein: CASSPRDMMGTEAFF
V gene: TRBV9; J gene: TRBJ1-5; clone size: few; D gene: NA; CDR3 DNA: TGTGCCAGCAGCGAGTCGGGACAACGCAATCAGCCCCAGCATTTT; CDR3 protein: CASSESGQRNQPQHF